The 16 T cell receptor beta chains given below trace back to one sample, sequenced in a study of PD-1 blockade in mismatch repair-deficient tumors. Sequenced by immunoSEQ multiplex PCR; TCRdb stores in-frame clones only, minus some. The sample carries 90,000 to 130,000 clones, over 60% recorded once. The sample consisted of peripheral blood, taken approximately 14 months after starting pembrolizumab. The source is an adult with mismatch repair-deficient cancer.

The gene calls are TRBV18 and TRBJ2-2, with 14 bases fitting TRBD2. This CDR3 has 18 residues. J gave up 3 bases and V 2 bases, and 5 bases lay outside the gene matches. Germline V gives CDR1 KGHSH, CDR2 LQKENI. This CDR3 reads CASSPGTSGRGYTGELFF. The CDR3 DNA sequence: TGTGCCAGCTCACCAGGGACTAGCGGGAGAGGTTACACCGGGGAGCTGTTTTTT.

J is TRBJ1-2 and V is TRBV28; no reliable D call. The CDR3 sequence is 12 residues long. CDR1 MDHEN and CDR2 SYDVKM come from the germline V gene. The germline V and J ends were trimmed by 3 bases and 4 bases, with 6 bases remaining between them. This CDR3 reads CASSLQAYGYTF. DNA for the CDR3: TGTGCCAGCAGTTTGCAGGCCTATGGCTACACCTTC.

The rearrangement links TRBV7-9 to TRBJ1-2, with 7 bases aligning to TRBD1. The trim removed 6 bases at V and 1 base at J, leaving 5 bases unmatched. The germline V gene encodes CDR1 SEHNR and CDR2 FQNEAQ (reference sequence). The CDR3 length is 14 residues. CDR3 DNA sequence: TGTGCCAGCAGACCGAGGGGGCTTAACTATGGCTACACCTTC. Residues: CASRPRGLNYGYTF. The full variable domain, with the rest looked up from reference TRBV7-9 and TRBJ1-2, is DTGVSQNPRHKITKRGQNVTFRCDPISEHNRLYWYRQTLGQGPEFLTYFQNEAQLEKSRLLSDRFSAERPKGSFSTLEIQRTEQGDSAMYLCASRPRGLNYGYTFGSGTRLTVV.

The CDR3 spells CASSKGDNEQFF. The CDR3 DNA reads as TGTGCCAGCAGTAAGGGGGACAATGAGCAGTTCTTC. The V gene is TRBV2, the J gene TRBJ2-1; D may be TRBD1 (6 bases). This CDR3 has 12 residues. CDR1 is SNHLY and CDR2 is FYNNEI in the germline V gene. The V end lost 5 bases, the J end lost 5 bases, and 7 bases lay between the germline ends.

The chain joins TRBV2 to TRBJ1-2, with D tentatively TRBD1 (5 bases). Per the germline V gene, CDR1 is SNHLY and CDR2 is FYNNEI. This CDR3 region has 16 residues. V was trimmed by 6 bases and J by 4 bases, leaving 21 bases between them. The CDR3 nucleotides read TGTGCCAGCAGCGAAACAGGCAGGGCTTATTCCTATGGCTACACCTTC. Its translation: CASSETGRAYSYGYTF.

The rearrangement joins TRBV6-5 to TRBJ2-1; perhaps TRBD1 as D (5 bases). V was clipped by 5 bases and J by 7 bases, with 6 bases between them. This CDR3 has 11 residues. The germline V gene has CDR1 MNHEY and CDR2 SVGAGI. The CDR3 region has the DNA TGTGCCAGCAGTCGACAGAATGAGCAGTTCTTC. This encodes CASSRQNEQFF.

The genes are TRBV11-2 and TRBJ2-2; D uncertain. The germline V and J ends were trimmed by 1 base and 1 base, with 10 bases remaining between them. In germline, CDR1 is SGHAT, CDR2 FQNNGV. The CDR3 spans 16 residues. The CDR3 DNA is TGTGCCAGCAGCTTAGGCCCCTGGGGGAACACCGGGGAGCTGTTTTTT. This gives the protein CASSLGPWGNTGELFF. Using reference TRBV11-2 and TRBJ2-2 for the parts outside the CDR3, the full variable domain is EAGVAQSPRYKIIEKRQSVAFWCNPISGHATLYWYQQILGQGPKLLIQFQNNGVVDDSQLPKDRFSAERLKGVDSTLKIQPAKLEDSAVYLCASSLGPWGNTGELFFGEGSRLTVL.

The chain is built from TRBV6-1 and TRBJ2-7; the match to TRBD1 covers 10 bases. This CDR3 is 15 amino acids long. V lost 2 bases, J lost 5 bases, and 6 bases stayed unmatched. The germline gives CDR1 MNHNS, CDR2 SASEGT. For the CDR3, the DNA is TGTGCCAGCAGTGAACCGGACAGGGGGAATCACGAGCAGTACTTC. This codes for CASSEPDRGNHEQYF.

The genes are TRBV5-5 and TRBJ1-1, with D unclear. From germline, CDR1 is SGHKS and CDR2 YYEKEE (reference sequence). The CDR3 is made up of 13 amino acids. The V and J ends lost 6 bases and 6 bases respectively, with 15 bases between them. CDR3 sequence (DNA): TGTGCCAGCATCCCCGCTTCGGCAGCTGAAGCTTTCTTT. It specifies CASIPASAAEAFF.

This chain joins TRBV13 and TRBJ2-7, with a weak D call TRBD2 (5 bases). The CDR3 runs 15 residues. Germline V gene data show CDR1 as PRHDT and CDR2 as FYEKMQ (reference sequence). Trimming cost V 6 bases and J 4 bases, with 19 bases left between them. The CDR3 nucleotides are TGTGCCAGCAGATCTTTCCGCGGGCCCACTTACGAGCAGTACTTC. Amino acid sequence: CASRSFRGPTYEQYF.

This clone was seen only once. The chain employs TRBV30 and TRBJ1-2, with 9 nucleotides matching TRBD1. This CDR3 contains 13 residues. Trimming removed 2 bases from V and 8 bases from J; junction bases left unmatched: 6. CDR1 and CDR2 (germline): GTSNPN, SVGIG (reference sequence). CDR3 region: CAWSQGQGYGYTF. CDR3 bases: TGTGCCTGGAGTCAGGGACAGGGTTACGGCTACACCTTC.

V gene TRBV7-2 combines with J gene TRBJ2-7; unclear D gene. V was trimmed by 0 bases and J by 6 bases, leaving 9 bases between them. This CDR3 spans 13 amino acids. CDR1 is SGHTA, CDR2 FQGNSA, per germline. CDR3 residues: CASSLASGSEQYF. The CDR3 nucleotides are TGTGCCAGCAGCTTAGCCTCCGGGTCCGAGCAGTACTTC.

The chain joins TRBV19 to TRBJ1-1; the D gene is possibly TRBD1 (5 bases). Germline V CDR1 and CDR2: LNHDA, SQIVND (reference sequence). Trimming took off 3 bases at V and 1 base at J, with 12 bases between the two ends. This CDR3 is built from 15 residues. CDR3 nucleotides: TGTGCCAGTAGTATCAATAGTGGGGCGAACACTGAAGCTTTCTTT. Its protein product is CASSINSGANTEAFF.

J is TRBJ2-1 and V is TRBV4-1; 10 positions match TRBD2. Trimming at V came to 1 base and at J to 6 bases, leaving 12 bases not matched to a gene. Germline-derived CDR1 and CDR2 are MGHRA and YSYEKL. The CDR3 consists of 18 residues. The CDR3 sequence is CASSQAASGSSLANEQFF. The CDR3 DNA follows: TGCGCCAGCAGCCAAGCAGCTAGCGGGAGTTCCCTCGCCAATGAGCAGTTCTTC.

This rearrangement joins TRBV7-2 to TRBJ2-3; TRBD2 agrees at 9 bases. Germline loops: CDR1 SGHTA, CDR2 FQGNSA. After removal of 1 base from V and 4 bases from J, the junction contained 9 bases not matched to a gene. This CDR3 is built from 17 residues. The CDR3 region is CASSLDFVSGSSDTQYF. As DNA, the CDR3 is TGTGCCAGCAGCTTAGATTTCGTTAGCGGGAGTTCAGATACGCAGTATTTT.

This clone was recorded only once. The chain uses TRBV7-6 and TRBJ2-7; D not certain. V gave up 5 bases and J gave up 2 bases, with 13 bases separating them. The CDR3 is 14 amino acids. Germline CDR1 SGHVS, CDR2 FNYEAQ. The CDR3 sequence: CASSKQLQTYEQYF. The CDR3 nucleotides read TGTGCCAGCAGCAAGCAATTGCAAACCTACGAGCAGTACTTC.